The rows below give T cell receptor beta chains drawn from one sample of a study of CD8+ T cells in alopecia areata. Measured with immunoSEQ multiplex PCR; TCRdb has only the in-frame clones, and not every one. The data show 120,000 or so clones, roughly 58% seen once. The specimen was CD4+ T cells sorted from blood, collected at week 0. These TCRs come from a human donor with alopecia areata. Each CDR3 is given with its conserved first and last residue. D genes are given only for firm matches. A clone size is listed for some rows: how often the clone was seen (once, few, many), or a class if it is expanded.

v_gene: TRBV29-1; abundance: NA; j_gene: TRBJ2-1; d_gene: TRBD1; CDR3nt: TGCAGCGTTGCAATGACAGGGGGAATTCTAAATGAGCAGTTCTTC; CDR3aa: CSVAMTGGILNEQFF
v_gene: TRBV7-2; abundance: NA; j_gene: TRBJ2-1; d_gene: TRBD2; CDR3nt: TGTGCCAGCAGCTTAGTCCCGGGACTAGCGGGAGTAAATGAGCAGTTCTTC; CDR3aa: CASSLVPGLAGVNEQFF
v_gene: TRBV6-5; abundance: once; j_gene: TRBJ2-7; d_gene: TRBD2; CDR3nt: TGTGCCAGCAGCCTCGGACTAGCGGGAGCCTACGAGCAGTACTTC; CDR3aa: CASSLGLAGAYEQYF
v_gene: TRBV7-2; abundance: few; j_gene: TRBJ2-1; d_gene: TRBD2; CDR3nt: TGTGCCAGCAGCCGTAGCGGGGGGAGATCCTACAATGAGCAGTTCTTC; CDR3aa: CASSRSGGRSYNEQFF
v_gene: TRBV25-1; abundance: NA; j_gene: TRBJ2-5; d_gene: TRBD1; CDR3nt: TGTGCCAGCAGTGCCCCGCCGGGACAGGGGAGGGAGACCCAGTACTTC; CDR3aa: CASSAPPGQGRETQYF
v_gene: TRBV4-1; abundance: few; j_gene: TRBJ2-1; d_gene: TRBD2; CDR3nt: TGCGCCAGCAGCCAAGATGGGCTAGCGGGTTACAATGAGCAGTTCTTC; CDR3aa: CASSQDGLAGYNEQFF
v_gene: TRBV6-6; abundance: few; j_gene: TRBJ2-3; d_gene: NA; CDR3nt: TGTGCCAGCAGTACCCGTGGACACGATACGCAGTATTTT; CDR3aa: CASSTRGHDTQYF
v_gene: TRBV11-2; abundance: NA; j_gene: TRBJ2-7; d_gene: NA; CDR3nt: TGTGCCAGCAGCCCAGCCTACGAGCAGTACTTC; CDR3aa: CASSPAYEQYF
v_gene: TRBV7-9; abundance: NA; j_gene: TRBJ1-2; d_gene: NA; CDR3nt: TGTGCCAGCAGCCCCACAGCCGAGACCTATGGCTACACCTTC; CDR3aa: CASSPTAETYGYTF
v_gene: TRBV5-4; abundance: few; j_gene: TRBJ2-2; d_gene: NA; CDR3nt: TGTGCCAGCAGCTTGGCGGGACAAGGGGAGCTGTTTTTT; CDR3aa: CASSLAGQGELFF
v_gene: TRBV7-9; abundance: NA; j_gene: TRBJ1-1; d_gene: NA; CDR3nt: TGTGCCAGCAGCTTACCACGAAGTACTGAAGCTTTCTTT; CDR3aa: CASSLPRSTEAFF
v_gene: TRBV4-2; abundance: NA; j_gene: TRBJ2-7; d_gene: NA; CDR3nt: TGTGCCAGCAGCCAAGGGCCAGAGTACGAGCAGTACTTC; CDR3aa: CASSQGPEYEQYF
v_gene: TRBV2; abundance: few; j_gene: TRBJ2-1; d_gene: NA; CDR3nt: TGTGCCAGCAGTCCCGGAAAAAAACGTAGCCTAGAGCAGTTCTTC; CDR3aa: CASSPGKKRSLEQFF
v_gene: TRBV7-9; abundance: NA; j_gene: TRBJ2-7; d_gene: TRBD1; CDR3nt: TGTGCCAGCAGTAAGACAGGGGACGAGCAGTACTTC; CDR3aa: CASSKTGDEQYF
v_gene: TRBV5-4; abundance: NA; j_gene: TRBJ2-7; d_gene: NA; CDR3nt: TGTGCCAGCAGCTTTCTCCCGGCCTTGGTCGAGCAGTACTTC; CDR3aa: CASSFLPALVEQYF
v_gene: TRBV7-8; abundance: NA; j_gene: TRBJ1-1; d_gene: NA; CDR3nt: TGTGCCAGCAGCTTAGGGACCGGGCCCCCTGAAGCTTTCTTT; CDR3aa: CASSLGTGPPEAFF
v_gene: TRBV4-3; abundance: NA; j_gene: TRBJ2-2; d_gene: NA; CDR3nt: TGCGCCAGCAGCCAAGCCATCCGGGGGCGCACCGGGGAGCTGTTTTTT; CDR3aa: CASSQAIRGRTGELFF
v_gene: TRBV18; abundance: NA; j_gene: TRBJ1-2; d_gene: NA; CDR3nt: TGTGCCAGCTCACAGGTTAACTATGGCTACACCTTC; CDR3aa: CASSQVNYGYTF
v_gene: TRBV27; abundance: NA; j_gene: TRBJ2-2; d_gene: NA; CDR3nt: TGTGCCAGCCTCAGGCAGGGCACCGGGGAGCTGTTTTTT; CDR3aa: CASLRQGTGELFF
v_gene: TRBV4-3; abundance: few; j_gene: TRBJ2-5; d_gene: NA; CDR3nt: TGCGCCAGCAGCCAAGCCGTCACGTTACAAGAGACCCAGTACTTC; CDR3aa: CASSQAVTLQETQYF
v_gene: TRBV7-2; abundance: NA; j_gene: TRBJ2-5; d_gene: NA; CDR3nt: TGTGCCACCATGGGCTATGGGATGTCGGAGACCCAGTACTTC; CDR3aa: CATMGYGMSETQYF
v_gene: TRBV29-1; abundance: NA; j_gene: TRBJ1-2; d_gene: NA; CDR3nt: TGCAGCGTCCCCGAGGCGGGCCGCTACACCTTC; CDR3aa: CSVPEAGRYTF
v_gene: TRBV18; abundance: few; j_gene: TRBJ1-3; d_gene: NA; CDR3nt: TGTGCCAGCTCACCAGCGGAGTCTGGAAACACCATATATTTT; CDR3aa: CASSPAESGNTIYF
v_gene: TRBV6-5; abundance: NA; j_gene: TRBJ2-7; d_gene: NA; CDR3nt: TGTGCCAGCAGCAGGACTAGACAGGGAGGGAACGAGCAGTACTTC; CDR3aa: CASSRTRQGGNEQYF
v_gene: TRBV7-2; abundance: few; j_gene: TRBJ1-3; d_gene: NA; CDR3nt: TGTGCCAGCAGCCCTGGGACACCCGACTCTGGAAACACCATATATTTT; CDR3aa: CASSPGTPDSGNTIYF
v_gene: TRBV15; abundance: NA; j_gene: TRBJ2-5; d_gene: TRBD1; CDR3nt: TGTGCCACCAGCAGAGGACAGGGGGAACGGCAAGAGACCCAGTACTTC; CDR3aa: CATSRGQGERQETQYF
v_gene: TRBV7-2; abundance: few; j_gene: TRBJ2-5; d_gene: TRBD2; CDR3nt: TGTGCCAGCAGCTTCGGACTAGCGGGGGGGCAAGAGACCCAGTACTTC; CDR3aa: CASSFGLAGGQETQYF
v_gene: TRBV9; abundance: few; j_gene: TRBJ2-1; d_gene: TRBD2; CDR3nt: TGTGCCAGTCGAATAGCGGGAGGGATAGGAGAGCAGTTCTTC; CDR3aa: CASRIAGGIGEQFF
v_gene: TRBV29-1; abundance: few; j_gene: TRBJ2-5; d_gene: NA; CDR3nt: TGCAGCGTTGAGGGGGCAGCCTACCAAGAGACCCAGTACTTC; CDR3aa: CSVEGAAYQETQYF
v_gene: TRBV7-2; abundance: NA; j_gene: TRBJ2-7; d_gene: NA; CDR3nt: TGTGCCAGCAGCTACGTCCGGGGACTCTCCTACGAGCAGTACTTC; CDR3aa: CASSYVRGLSYEQYF
v_gene: TRBV19; abundance: NA; j_gene: TRBJ1-5; d_gene: NA; CDR3nt: TGTGCCAGTAGTATAAAAGATCGCGGCAATCAGCCCCAGCATTTT; CDR3aa: CASSIKDRGNQPQHF
v_gene: TRBV10-3; abundance: few; j_gene: TRBJ1-5; d_gene: TRBD1; CDR3nt: TGTGCCATCAGTGACCGGGACAGGGACAATCAGCCCCAGCATTTT; CDR3aa: CAISDRDRDNQPQHF
v_gene: TRBV4-1; abundance: NA; j_gene: TRBJ1-3; d_gene: NA; CDR3nt: TGCGCCAGCAGCGTAGAATTTGGAAACACCATATATTTT; CDR3aa: CASSVEFGNTIYF
v_gene: TRBV4-3; abundance: once; j_gene: TRBJ2-7; d_gene: TRBD1; CDR3nt: TGCGCCAGCAGCCAAGACTGGGGACAGGGTGGCGAGCAGTACTTC; CDR3aa: CASSQDWGQGGEQYF
v_gene: TRBV4-1; abundance: NA; j_gene: TRBJ2-1; d_gene: NA; CDR3nt: TGCGCCAGCAGCCCGAGCGCCAGCCAGAGCTCCTACAATGAGCAGTTCTTC; CDR3aa: CASSPSASQSSYNEQFF
v_gene: TRBV2; abundance: NA; j_gene: TRBJ2-5; d_gene: NA; CDR3nt: TGTGCCAGCAGTGAAGCTAGGAGGACTGTCCAGTACTTC; CDR3aa: CASSEARRTVQYF
v_gene: TRBV7-9; abundance: few; j_gene: TRBJ1-1; d_gene: NA; CDR3nt: TGTGCCAGCAGCTTAAACAGGCCGGGACCTAAGGGCACTGAAGCTTTCTTT; CDR3aa: CASSLNRPGPKGTEAFF
v_gene: TRBV30; abundance: NA; j_gene: TRBJ1-2; d_gene: TRBD1; CDR3nt: TGTGCCTGGAGTCCGGACAGGGGAATGGGCTACACCTTC; CDR3aa: CAWSPDRGMGYTF
v_gene: TRBV7-9; abundance: NA; j_gene: TRBJ2-7; d_gene: NA; CDR3nt: TGTGCCAGCAGCTCGGTCAGCTCCTACGAGCAGTACTTC; CDR3aa: CASSSVSSYEQYF
v_gene: TRBV7-2; abundance: NA; j_gene: TRBJ2-7; d_gene: TRBD2; CDR3nt: TGTGCCAGCAGCTTAGCTCTAGCGGGGGGCTACGAGCAGTACTTC; CDR3aa: CASSLALAGGYEQYF
v_gene: TRBV6-1; abundance: NA; j_gene: TRBJ1-4; d_gene: NA; CDR3nt: TGTGCCAGCAGTGATTGGCGGACGAGCGAAAAACTGTTTTTT; CDR3aa: CASSDWRTSEKLFF
v_gene: TRBV5-6; abundance: NA; j_gene: TRBJ1-2; d_gene: NA; CDR3nt: TGTGCCAGCAGCTTACGACATCTGGCCTATGGCTACACCTTC; CDR3aa: CASSLRHLAYGYTF
v_gene: TRBV28; abundance: few; j_gene: TRBJ2-2; d_gene: NA; CDR3nt: TGTGCCAGCAGCCCCGCGGGACCGAACACCGGGGAGCTGTTTTTT; CDR3aa: CASSPAGPNTGELFF
v_gene: TRBV19; abundance: NA; j_gene: TRBJ2-2; d_gene: TRBD1; CDR3nt: TGTGCCAGTAGTATAACCCGGGCGAGACGAGGGGGCGCGATCGGGGAGCTGTTTTTT; CDR3aa: CASSITRARRGGAIGELFF
v_gene: TRBV9; abundance: few; j_gene: TRBJ1-2; d_gene: TRBD1; CDR3nt: TGTGCCAGCAGCGCCCGGACAGGGCACTATGGCTACACCTTC; CDR3aa: CASSARTGHYGYTF
v_gene: TRBV19; abundance: NA; j_gene: TRBJ2-7; d_gene: NA; CDR3nt: TGTGCCAGCCAGGGGAAATCTCCCCCCTACGAGCAGTACTTC; CDR3aa: CASQGKSPPYEQYF
v_gene: TRBV9; abundance: NA; j_gene: TRBJ2-7; d_gene: NA; CDR3nt: TGTGCCAGCAGCCTCTCCCCGACAGAATCCTACGAGCAGTACTTC; CDR3aa: CASSLSPTESYEQYF
v_gene: TRBV28; abundance: once; j_gene: TRBJ1-1; d_gene: NA; CDR3nt: TGTGCCAGCAGCTTGACAGCTTATGAAGCTTTCTTT; CDR3aa: CASSLTAYEAFF
v_gene: TRBV4-3; abundance: NA; j_gene: TRBJ2-7; d_gene: TRBD1; CDR3nt: TGCGCCAGCAGCCAAGAGGGACAGTCCCCCTACGAGCAGTACTTC; CDR3aa: CASSQEGQSPYEQYF
v_gene: TRBV2; abundance: NA; j_gene: TRBJ2-3; d_gene: NA; CDR3nt: TGTGCCAGCAGTGAAGTAAGCACAGATACGCAGTATTTT; CDR3aa: CASSEVSTDTQYF
v_gene: TRBV4-2; abundance: few; j_gene: TRBJ1-5; d_gene: NA; CDR3nt: TGTGCCAGCAGCCGTAGGAGTAGCAATCAGCCCCAGCATTTT; CDR3aa: CASSRRSSNQPQHF
v_gene: TRBV9; abundance: few; j_gene: TRBJ2-3; d_gene: NA; CDR3nt: TGTGCCAGCAGCTCCCGGCACCAAACAGATACGCAGTATTTT; CDR3aa: CASSSRHQTDTQYF
v_gene: TRBV5-4; abundance: NA; j_gene: TRBJ2-5; d_gene: NA; CDR3nt: TGTGCCAGCAGCTCCCCCGGGACAATTCAAGAGACCCAGTACTTC; CDR3aa: CASSSPGTIQETQYF
v_gene: TRBV18; abundance: NA; j_gene: TRBJ2-1; d_gene: TRBD2; CDR3nt: TGTGCCAGCTCACCACCGAGAGCGGGAGCCTACAATGAGCAGTTCTTC; CDR3aa: CASSPPRAGAYNEQFF
v_gene: TRBV25-1; abundance: NA; j_gene: TRBJ1-1; d_gene: NA; CDR3nt: TGTGCCAGCAGTGAAACTAGAGGGGACGACACTGAAGCTTTCTTT; CDR3aa: CASSETRGDDTEAFF
v_gene: TRBV19; abundance: NA; j_gene: TRBJ2-5; d_gene: NA; CDR3nt: TGTGCCAGTAGCGGAGGGGGGATCAAAGAGACCCAGTACTTC; CDR3aa: CASSGGGIKETQYF
v_gene: TRBV7-6; abundance: few; j_gene: TRBJ2-5; d_gene: NA; CDR3nt: TGTGCCAGCAGCTTAGACGCGGCTAGTTGGGAGACCCAGTACTTC; CDR3aa: CASSLDAASWETQYF
v_gene: TRBV29-1; abundance: NA; j_gene: TRBJ2-5; d_gene: NA; CDR3nt: TGCAGCGTTGAAGAGGGCCGGAGAGAGACCCAGTACTTC; CDR3aa: CSVEEGRRETQYF
v_gene: TRBV20-1; abundance: few; j_gene: TRBJ1-1; d_gene: NA; CDR3nt: TGCAGTGCTAGAGATCACCGGGCTTTCTTT; CDR3aa: CSARDHRAFF
v_gene: TRBV18; abundance: NA; j_gene: TRBJ2-3; d_gene: TRBD2; CDR3nt: TGTGCCAGCTCACCGGGACTCGGGAGGGACACAGATACGCAGTATTTT; CDR3aa: CASSPGLGRDTDTQYF